What follows are 17 T cell receptor beta chains derived from one specimen sequenced in a study of blood T cell repertoires in COVID-19. Some clones are missing from TCRdb's copy, which holds only in-frame ones; the method was immunoSEQ multiplex PCR. This table has 400,000 to 500,000 clones, 70% to 90% appearing once. The sequencing input was PBMCs or T cells enriched from blood (not recorded which). These TCRs come from a woman aged 18-35 years who had been exposed to COVID-19.

The count of this clone is one. V and J are TRBV5-4 and TRBJ2-2; D gene unclear. The germline V and J ends were trimmed by 4 bases and 6 bases, with 7 bases remaining between them. This CDR3 has 12 amino acids. CDR1 and CDR2 (germline): SGHNT, YYREEE (reference sequence). CDR3: CASSPPSGELFF. The DNA of the CDR3 is TGTGCCAGCAGCCCCCCTTCCGGGGAGCTGTTTTTT.

This chain links TRBV19 with TRBJ2-7, with 14 nucleotides matching TRBD2. The CDR3 contains 18 residues. Germline trimming cut 5 bases from V and 6 bases from J; bases unmatched to any gene: 15. Germline V gene data show CDR1 as LNHDA and CDR2 as SQIVND (reference sequence). Here the CDR3 reads CASSPFVGTSGRGGEQYF. The CDR3 DNA reads TGTGCCAGTAGTCCCTTTGTCGGGACTAGCGGGAGAGGGGGCGAGCAGTACTTC.

CDR3 amino acids: CASIRGGTGGAEAFF. As DNA, the CDR3 is TGTGCCAGCATCCGCGGGGGGACAGGGGGAGCTGAAGCTTTCTTT. This chain links TRBV28 with TRBJ1-1; the match to TRBD1 covers 11 bases. V lost 7 bases and J lost 6; bases outside the gene matches: 10. Germline V CDR1 and CDR2: MDHEN, SYDVKM. The CDR3 has 15 amino acids.

This clone was observed a single time. The chain has TRBV27 and TRBJ1-5, with 8 bases fitting TRBD1. In germline, CDR1 is MNHEY, CDR2 SMNVEV (reference sequence). There are 17 residues in the CDR3. After removal of 2 bases from V and 0 bases from J, the junction contained 6 bases not matched to a gene. CDR3 in amino acids: CASSLKAGGVSNQPQHF. For the CDR3, the DNA is TGTGCCAGCAGTTTAAAGGCAGGGGGCGTTAGCAATCAGCCCCAGCATTTT.

The V call is TRBV19, the J call TRBJ2-1, with D tentatively TRBD2 (6 bases). The V and J ends lost 3 bases and 9 bases respectively, with 24 bases between them. The germline gives CDR1 LNHDA, CDR2 SQIVND (reference sequence). This CDR3 has 17 residues. CDR3 protein: CASSIYWVSEGGGEQFF. CDR3 sequence (DNA): TGTGCCAGTAGTATCTATTGGGTGAGTGAGGGAGGCGGTGAGCAGTTCTTC.

The chain carries TRBV2 and TRBJ1-1; 9 bases align to TRBD1. Germline CDR1 is SNHLY and CDR2 is FYNNEI. V gave up 5 bases and J gave up 0 bases; unmatched junction bases: 10. The CDR3 runs 17 residues. The CDR3 here is CASSRYRDRVMNTEAFF. The CDR3 DNA sequence: TGTGCCAGCAGTCGCTACCGGGACAGGGTCATGAACACTGAAGCTTTCTTT. Looking up the rest from reference TRBV2 and TRBJ1-1 gives the full variable domain: EPEVTQTPSHQVTQMGQEVILRCVPISNHLYFYWYRQILGQKVEFLVSFYNNEISEKSEIFDDQFSVERPDGSNFTLKIRSTKLEDSAMYFCASSRYRDRVMNTEAFFGQGTRLTVV.

The rearrangement links TRBV18 to TRBJ1-1; D remains ambiguous. Trimming took 2 bases from V and 3 from J, leaving 10 bases between them. Looked up from germline, CDR1 is KGHSH and CDR2 is LQKENI. The length of the CDR3 is 14 residues. CDR3: CASSPSGRDTEAFF. CDR3 nucleotide sequence: TGTGCCAGCTCACCATCGGGAAGGGACACTGAAGCTTTCTTT.

This clone appeared a single time. This sequence joins TRBV28 and TRBJ2-7; 9 bases match TRBD2. With V trimmed by 10 bases and J by 1 base, 5 bases remained unmatched. This CDR3 is built from 13 residues. The V gene's germline CDR1 is MDHEN and CDR2 SYDVKM. CDR3 protein: CATGGGGSYEQYF. CDR3 sequence (DNA): TGTGCCACCGGCGGGGGGGGATCCTACGAGCAGTACTTC.

CDR3 DNA sequence: TGCGCCAGCAGCCTTACAGGGTCTGATCAGCCCCAGCATTTT. Amino acids: CASSLTGSDQPQHF. The chain is built from TRBV4-1 and TRBJ1-5, with D perhaps TRBD1 (6 bases). V was trimmed by 4 bases and J by 5 bases, leaving 12 bases between them. Per the germline V gene, CDR1 is MGHRA and CDR2 is YSYEKL. This CDR3 is built from 14 residues.

The rearrangement links TRBV5-6 to TRBJ2-7, with D tentatively TRBD1 (6 bases). This CDR3 comprises 16 residues. Germline loops: CDR1 SGHDT, CDR2 YYEEEE. V was shortened by 1 base and J by 7 bases, with 21 bases between the two germline ends. CDR3 loop: CASSLWSQGYPYEQYF. CDR3 nucleotide sequence: TGTGCCAGCAGCTTGTGGTCTCAGGGGTATCCTTATGAGCAGTACTTC.

The V gene is TRBV7-8, the J gene TRBJ2-1; D may be TRBD2 (5 bases). This CDR3 has 14 residues. Germline V gene lookup returns CDR1 SGHVS and CDR2 FQNEAQ. Trimming stripped 5 bases from V and 1 base from J, with 9 bases between. CDR3 residues: CASSLEGSYNEQFF. In DNA, the CDR3 is TGTGCCAGCAGCCTCGAGGGATCCTACAATGAGCAGTTCTTC.

This clone was seen once. The CDR3 sequence: CASSKSGTRGRGEQYF. CDR3 sequence (DNA): TGTGCCAGTAGCAAATCCGGGACGCGGGGTCGGGGCGAGCAGTACTTC. This chain links TRBV19 with TRBJ2-7; D possibly corresponds to TRBD2 (6 bases). The CDR3 consists of 16 residues. Trimming left V 6 bases short and J 6 bases short, with 24 bases between. Germline loops: CDR1 LNHDA, CDR2 SQIVND (reference sequence).

This clone has only one observation. This rearrangement joins TRBV6-2 or TRBV6-3 to TRBJ2-5; 7 bases line up with TRBD2. With V trimmed by 5 bases and J by 5 bases, 8 bases remained unmatched. The CDR3 consists of 14 residues. CDR1 and CDR2 (germline): MNHEY, SVGEGT. CDR3 bases: TGTGCCAGCAGTGCACTAGCGTTTGGGGAGACCCAGTACTTC. Translation gives CASSALAFGETQYF.

The rearrangement joins TRBV28 to TRBJ2-7; D possibly corresponds to TRBD1 (5 bases). CDR1 is MDHEN and CDR2 is SYDVKM in the germline V gene. Trimming removed 4 bases from V and 3 bases from J, with 10 bases in between. The CDR3 length is 13 residues. For the CDR3, the DNA is TGTGCCAGCAGTTACCAGGGATTCTACGAGCAGTACTTC. It specifies CASSYQGFYEQYF.

V is TRBV30 and J is TRBJ1-1; D not certain. The CDR3 runs to 11 residues. V was trimmed by 4 bases and J by 6 bases, leaving 9 bases between them. Germline CDR1 is GTSNPN and CDR2 is SVGIG (reference sequence). CDR3: CAWNSVPEAFF. The CDR3 region has the DNA TGTGCCTGGAATTCGGTACCTGAAGCTTTCTTT. Supplemented by reference TRBV30 and TRBJ1-1, the full variable domain reads SQTIHQWPATLVQPVGSPLSLECTVEGTSNPNLYWYRQAAGRGLQLLFYSVGIGQISSEVPQNLSASRPQDRQFILSSKKLLLSDSGFYLCAWNSVPEAFFGQGTRLTVV.

This rearrangement joins TRBV7-2 to TRBJ2-4; 13 nucleotides align to TRBD2. V gave up 5 bases and J gave up 2 bases; unmatched junction bases: 12. CDR1 and CDR2 (germline): SGHTA, FQGNSA. The CDR3 consists of 19 residues. CDR3 in DNA: TGTGCCAGCAGCACCTGGACTAGCGGGAGTTGGAGATCCAAAAACATTCAGTACTTC. This codes for CASSTWTSGSWRSKNIQYF.

J is TRBJ2-7 and V is TRBV3-1 (or the pseudogene TRBV3-2); 11 bases match TRBD2. With V trimmed by 0 bases and J by 2 bases, 12 bases remained unmatched. Germline lookup yields CDR1 LGHDT and CDR2 YNNKEL (reference sequence). The CDR3 is 19 residues long. CDR3: CASSQDWWVAGGWPYEQYF. DNA for the CDR3: TGTGCCAGCAGCCAAGATTGGTGGGTAGCGGGAGGGTGGCCCTACGAGCAGTACTTC.